These 22 T cell receptor beta chains came from one sample sequenced in a study of cytomegalovirus exposure and HLA in healthy donors. With 60 Vbeta and 13 Jbeta primers, the PCR was carried out. The method was immunoSEQ multiplex PCR; TCRdb's version includes in-frame clones alone and lacks a portion of them. The sample holds 100,000 to 150,000 clones, 75% to 85% seen once. Input material: PBMCs. The receptors come from a woman between 40 and 50 years old in good health and CMV-seronegative.

The chain is built from TRBV5-6 and TRBJ1-6, with D maybe TRBD1 (5 bases). Trimming cost V 0 bases and J 2 bases, with 12 bases left between them. The CDR3 totals 17 residues. Germline CDR1 and CDR2: SGHDT and YYEEEE. CDR3 sequence reads: CASSLEGKGPYNSPLHF. CDR3 sequence (DNA): TGTGCCAGCAGCTTGGAGGGGAAGGGGCCCTATAATTCACCCCTCCACTTT.

V and J are TRBV4-3 and TRBJ2-7; D not resolved. Germline V gene lookup returns CDR1 LGHNA and CDR2 YSLEER. V lost 2 bases, J lost 4 bases, and 15 bases lay in between. The CDR3 is 15 amino acids. The CDR3 nucleotides are TGCGCCAGCAGCCAACCGCCACCAGGTGTGTACGAGCAGTACTTC. Amino acids: CASSQPPPGVYEQYF.

The chain carries TRBV7-9 and TRBJ2-7; 9 bases are a match to TRBD1. Unmatched junction bases numbered 8, after V lost 5 bases and J lost 6 bases. From germline, CDR1 is SEHNR and CDR2 FQNEAQ (reference sequence). The CDR3 totals 14 residues. The CDR3 protein is CASSPTGTGREQYF. DNA for the CDR3: TGTGCCAGCAGCCCCACCGGGACAGGGCGCGAGCAGTACTTC.

This clone was observed once. The chain joins TRBV10-3 to TRBJ2-7; tentative D call: TRBD2 (7 bases). Looked up from germline, CDR1 is ENHRY and CDR2 is SYGVKD. V lost 7 bases and J 6 bases, leaving 16 bases between the germline ends. The CDR3 contains 13 residues. This CDR3 reads CAIKGGREGEQYF. The CDR3, as DNA: TGTGCCATCAAGGGGGGGAGGGAAGGCGAGCAGTACTTC.

V is TRBV7-9 and J is TRBJ2-7; the D gene is possibly TRBD2 (7 bases). Trimming pared 0 bases from V and 2 bases from J, leaving 11 bases between. Germline CDR1 reads SEHNR; CDR2 reads FQNEAQ (reference sequence). The CDR3 consists of 15 residues. The DNA of the CDR3 is TGTGCCAGCAGCTTAGCGGGGGGGCTAACCTACGAGCAGTACTTC. Protein product: CASSLAGGLTYEQYF.

This chain connects TRBV19 to TRBJ2-6; D might be TRBD1 (6 bases). Germline V gene data show CDR1 as LNHDA and CDR2 as SQIVND (reference sequence). This CDR3 has 15 residues. Trimming stripped 8 bases from V and 0 bases from J, with 11 bases between. The CDR3 DNA is TGTGCCAGTCACGAGGGGGACTCTGGGGCCAACGTCCTGACTTTC. Its translation is CASHEGDSGANVLTF. The variable domain in full, completed from reference TRBV19 and TRBJ2-6, reads DGGITQSPKYLFRKEGQNVTLSCEQNLNHDAMYWYRQDPGQGLRLIYYSQIVNDFQKGDIAEGYSVSREKKESFPLTVTSAQKNPTAFYLCASHEGDSGANVLTFGAGSRLTVL.

J is TRBJ1-6 and V is TRBV5-1; 8 nucleotides agree with TRBD1. This CDR3 comprises 14 residues. Germline V lookup: CDR1 SGHRS, CDR2 YFSETQ. V dropped 4 bases and J dropped 5; count of bases not matched to a gene: 2. The CDR3 loop reads CASSRGQDNSPLHF. The DNA of the CDR3 is TGCGCCAGCAGCCGGGGACAGGATAATTCACCCCTCCACTTT.

The rearrangement joins TRBV18 to TRBJ2-4; D unclear. Germline-derived CDR1 and CDR2 are KGHSH and LQKENI. The V end was cut by 0 bases, the J end by 0 bases, with 9 bases between. This CDR3 has 16 residues. This chain's CDR3 is CASSPPVEKAKNIQYF. The CDR3 region has the DNA TGTGCCAGCTCACCACCGGTGGAGAAAGCCAAAAACATTCAGTACTTC.

The V gene is TRBV5-1, the J gene TRBJ2-7, with TRBD2 identical over 12 bases. Germline CDR1 reads SGHRS; CDR2 reads YFSETQ. CDR3 length equals 15 residues. J gave up 6 bases and V 4 bases, and 8 bases lay outside the gene matches. CDR3 DNA sequence: TGCGCCAGCAGCCCATCTCTAGCGGGAGGGGGCGAGCAGTACTTC. It translates to CASSPSLAGGGEQYF.

This clone was counted only a few times. The rearrangement joins TRBV6-1 to TRBJ2-5; maybe TRBD2 (6 bases). Looked up from germline, CDR1 is MNHNS and CDR2 is SASEGT. The V end lost 3 bases, the J end lost 5 bases, and 16 bases lay between the germline ends. This CDR3 contains 15 residues. CDR3 bases: TGTGCCAGCAGTGATGGGACCAATGGAGGGGAGACCCAGTACTTC. Translating it yields CASSDGTNGGETQYF.

This chain connects TRBV2 to TRBJ1-1; D uncertain. The germline gives CDR1 SNHLY, CDR2 FYNNEI. V was pared by 4 bases and J by 0 bases, with 6 bases between. The CDR3 consists of 13 residues. The CDR3 nucleotides read TGTGCCAGCAGTGGAGGGATGAACACTGAAGCTTTCTTT. This translates into CASSGGMNTEAFF.

V usage is TRBV19 and J usage is TRBJ1-1, with 7 nucleotides matching TRBD1. J was trimmed by 1 base and V by 5 bases; bases with no gene match: 1. CDR3 length: 13 residues. CDR1 LNHDA and CDR2 SQIVND come from the germline V gene (reference sequence). This chain's CDR3 is CASSGTANTEAFF. The CDR3, as DNA: TGTGCCAGTAGTGGGACAGCGAACACTGAAGCTTTCTTT.

This chain joins TRBV5-1 and TRBJ2-5; 7 bases fit TRBD2. The trim removed 4 bases at V and 4 bases at J, leaving 13 bases unmatched. This CDR3 region has 16 residues. The V gene's germline CDR1 is SGHRS and CDR2 YFSETQ. DNA for the CDR3: TGCGCCAGCAGCGCGGCCAGGGAGGGTATCGCAGAGACCCAGTACTTC. This sequence encodes CASSAAREGIAETQYF.

The chain combines TRBV29-1 with TRBJ1-1, with D unclear. The CDR3 sequence is 13 residues long. V was shortened by 6 bases and J by 1 base, with 12 bases between the two germline ends. From germline, CDR1 is SQVTM and CDR2 ANQGSEA. The CDR3 DNA follows: TGCAGCGTCCACCTGGGCCCGAACACTGAAGCTTTCTTT. The encoded protein is CSVHLGPNTEAFF.

J is TRBJ2-1 and V is TRBV4-2; no firm D call. Germline CDR1 LGHNA, CDR2 YNFKEQ. V was pared by 3 bases and J by 10 bases, with 7 bases between. The CDR3 is 11 amino acids. CDR3 DNA: TGTGCCAGCAGCCATAGAGAAGAGCAGTTCTTC. It specifies CASSHREEQFF.

The genes are TRBV29-1 and TRBJ2-7; TRBD1 aligns across 7 bases. CDR1 and CDR2 from the germline V gene are SQVTM and ANQGSEA. The CDR3 totals 14 residues. With V trimmed by 5 bases and J by 3 bases, 10 bases remained unmatched. CDR3 loop: CSVCRQGDNYEQYF. The DNA for the CDR3 is TGCAGCGTTTGCCGACAGGGAGACAACTACGAGCAGTACTTC.

The J gene is TRBJ1-2, the V gene TRBV7-2; 10 positions agree with TRBD1. Unmatched junction bases numbered 2, after V lost 3 bases and J lost 4 bases. The CDR3 has 14 amino acids. In germline, CDR1 is SGHTA, CDR2 FQGNSA. CDR3 DNA sequence: TGTGCCAGCAGCTTGACAGGGGGCGGCTATGGCTACACCTTC. Translating it yields CASSLTGGGYGYTF.

The genes are TRBV5-1 and TRBJ1-6, with 7 positions matching TRBD1. Germline CDR1 and CDR2: SGHRS and YFSETQ. The CDR3 totals 16 residues. The J segment lost 7 bases and the V segment lost 1 base, leaving 8 bases of the junction unmatched. The CDR3 nucleotides are TGCGCCAGCAGCTTGTCGGGGGCGACAGGGAATTCACCCCTCCACTTT. Amino acids: CASSLSGATGNSPLHF.

This clone was seen only a few times. The chain carries TRBV28 and TRBJ1-1, with a possible D match to TRBD1 (5 bases). Germline V gene sequence: CDR1 MDHEN, CDR2 SYDVKM. The CDR3 length is 12 residues. V lost 2 bases and J 8 bases, leaving 9 bases between the germline ends. CDR3 DNA sequence: TGTGCCAGCAGTTTAGGGGGAGGAGAAGCTTTCTTT. It yields the protein CASSLGGGEAFF.

The CDR3 loop reads CSATGTEAFF. The CDR3 DNA reads as TGCAGTGCTACCGGGACTGAAGCTTTCTTT. The V call is TRBV20-1, the J call TRBJ1-1; no clear D. CDR1 and CDR2 from the germline V gene are DFQATT and SNEGSKA (reference sequence). The CDR3 loop spans 10 amino acids. Deletions cut 4 bases from V and 5 bases from J, with 5 bases between.

This chain connects TRBV6-6 to TRBJ2-7; D perhaps matches TRBD1 (6 bases). The CDR3 loop spans 14 amino acids. Germline V gene lookup returns CDR1 MNHNY and CDR2 SVGAGI (reference sequence). Trimming stripped 6 bases from V and 2 bases from J, with 14 bases between. For the CDR3, the DNA is TGTGCCAGCAGACCCACAGGGTCACCCTACGAGCAGTACTTC. This gives the protein CASRPTGSPYEQYF.

The chain couples TRBV5-8 to TRBJ1-5, with D possibly being TRBD1 (6 bases). The germline gives CDR1 SGHTS, CDR2 YDEGEE. This CDR3 is built from 16 residues. V lost 2 bases to trimming and J lost 2 bases, with 14 bases between them. CDR3 in DNA: TGTGCCAGCAGCTTAACGGGGGGCGCGCGCAATCAGCCCCAGCATTTT. This gives the protein CASSLTGGARNQPQHF.